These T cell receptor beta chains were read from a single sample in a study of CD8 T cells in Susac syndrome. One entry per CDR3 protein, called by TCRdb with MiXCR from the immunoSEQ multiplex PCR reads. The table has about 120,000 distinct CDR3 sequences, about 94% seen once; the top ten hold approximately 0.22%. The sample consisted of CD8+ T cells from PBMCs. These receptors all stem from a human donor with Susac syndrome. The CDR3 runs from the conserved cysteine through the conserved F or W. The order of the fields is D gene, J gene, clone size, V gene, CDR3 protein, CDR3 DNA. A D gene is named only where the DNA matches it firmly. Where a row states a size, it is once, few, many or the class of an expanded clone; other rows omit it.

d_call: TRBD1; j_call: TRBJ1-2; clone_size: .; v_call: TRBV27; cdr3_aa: CASSSGQGLFGYTF; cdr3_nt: TGTGCCAGCAGTTCGGGACAGGGGTTGTTTGGCTACACCTTC
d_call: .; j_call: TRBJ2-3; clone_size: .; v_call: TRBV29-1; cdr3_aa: CSVDAGTHNTDTQYF; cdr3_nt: TGCAGCGTAGACGCCGGGACCCATAACACAGATACGCAGTATTTT
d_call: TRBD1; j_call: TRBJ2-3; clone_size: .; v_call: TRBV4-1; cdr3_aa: CASRKRTGERDTQYF; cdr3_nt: TGCGCCAGCAGAAAACGGACAGGGGAGCGAGATACGCAGTATTTT
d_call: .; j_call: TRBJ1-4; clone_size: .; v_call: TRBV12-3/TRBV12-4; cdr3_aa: CASSNAEKLFF; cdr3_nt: TGTGCCAGCTCTAACGCGGAAAAACTGTTTTTT
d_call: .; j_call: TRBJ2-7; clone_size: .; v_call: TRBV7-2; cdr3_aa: CASSLRLHSSYEQYF; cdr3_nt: TGTGCCAGCAGCCTGCGACTGCACTCCTCCTACGAGCAGTACTTC
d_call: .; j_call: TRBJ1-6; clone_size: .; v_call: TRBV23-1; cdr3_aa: CASSQSRPPLHF; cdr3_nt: TGCGCCAGCAGTCAATCTCGGCCACCCCTCCACTTT
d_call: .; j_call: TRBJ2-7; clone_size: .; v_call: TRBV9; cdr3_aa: CASSVEDSASYEQYF; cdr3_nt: TGTGCCAGCAGCGTAGAGGATAGCGCCTCCTACGAGCAGTACTTC
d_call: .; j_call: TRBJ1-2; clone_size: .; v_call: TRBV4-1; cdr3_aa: CASSHSLGTSGYGYTF; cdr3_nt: TGCGCCAGCAGCCACTCCCTCGGGACTTCCGGCTATGGCTACACCTTC
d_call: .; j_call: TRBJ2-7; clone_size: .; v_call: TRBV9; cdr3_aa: CASCPGGRGSYEQYF; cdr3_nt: TGTGCCAGCTGTCCCGGGGGCAGGGGGTCCTACGAGCAGTACTTC
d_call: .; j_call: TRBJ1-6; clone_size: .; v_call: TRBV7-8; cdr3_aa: CASSVPGRSSYNSPLHF; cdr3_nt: TGTGCCAGCAGCGTCCCGGGCCGGAGCTCCTATAATTCACCCCTCCACTTT
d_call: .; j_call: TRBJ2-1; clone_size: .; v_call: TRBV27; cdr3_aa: CASSPRDTYNEQFF; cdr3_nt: TGTGCCAGCAGTCCCCGGGACACCTACAATGAGCAGTTCTTC
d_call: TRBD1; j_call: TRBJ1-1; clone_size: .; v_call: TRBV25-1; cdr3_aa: CASSAGTGEAFF; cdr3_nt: TGTGCCAGCAGTGCCGGGACAGGGGAGGCTTTCTTT
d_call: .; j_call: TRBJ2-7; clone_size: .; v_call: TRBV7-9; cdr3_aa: CASSLVGSREQYF; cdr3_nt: TGTGCCAGCAGCTTAGTGGGTTCGAGAGAGCAGTACTTC
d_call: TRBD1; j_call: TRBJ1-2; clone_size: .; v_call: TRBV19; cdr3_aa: CATTGTAYNYGYTF; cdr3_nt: TGTGCCACTACCGGGACAGCCTATAACTATGGCTACACCTTC
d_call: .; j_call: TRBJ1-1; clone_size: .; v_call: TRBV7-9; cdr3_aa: CASSALRLEAFF; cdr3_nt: TGTGCCAGCAGCGCGCTCCGACTTGAAGCTTTCTTT
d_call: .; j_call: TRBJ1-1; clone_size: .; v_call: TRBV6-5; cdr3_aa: CASSYTPRSNTEAFF; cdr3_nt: TGTGCCAGCAGTTACACCCCTCGGAGTAACACTGAAGCTTTCTTT
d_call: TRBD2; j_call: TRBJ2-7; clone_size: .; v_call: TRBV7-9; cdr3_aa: CASSFASGAPGEQYF; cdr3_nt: TGTGCCAGCAGCTTCGCCAGCGGGGCCCCGGGCGAGCAGTACTTC
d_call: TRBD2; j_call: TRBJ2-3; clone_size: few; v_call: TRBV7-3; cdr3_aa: CASSISGGSTDTQYF; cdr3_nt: TGTGCCAGCAGCATTAGCGGGGGTAGCACAGATACGCAGTATTTT
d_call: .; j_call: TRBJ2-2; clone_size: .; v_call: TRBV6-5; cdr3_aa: CASSYPGAGELFF; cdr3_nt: TGTGCCAGCAGTTACCCAGGGGCCGGGGAGCTGTTTTTT
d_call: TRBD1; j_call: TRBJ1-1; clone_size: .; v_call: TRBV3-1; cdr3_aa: CASRPGGTQGWAFF; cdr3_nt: TGTGCCAGCAGACCAGGGGGGACCCAAGGATGGGCTTTCTTT
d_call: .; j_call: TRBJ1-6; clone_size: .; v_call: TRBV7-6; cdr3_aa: CASSPREGLNSPLHF; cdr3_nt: TGTGCCAGCAGCCCCCGTGAGGGGCTGAATTCACCCCTCCACTTT
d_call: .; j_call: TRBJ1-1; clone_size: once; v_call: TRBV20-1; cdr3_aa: CSVRGVDRDTEAFF; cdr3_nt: TGCAGTGTTCGAGGGGTCGATAGAGACACTGAAGCTTTCTTT
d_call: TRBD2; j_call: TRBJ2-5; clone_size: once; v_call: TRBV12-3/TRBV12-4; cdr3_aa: CASGTSGRQGSGETQYF; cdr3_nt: TGTGCCAGCGGGACTAGCGGGAGACAGGGATCCGGCGAGACCCAGTACTTC
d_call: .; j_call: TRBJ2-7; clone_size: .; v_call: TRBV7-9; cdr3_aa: CASTSLGRDRATYEQYF; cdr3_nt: TGTGCCAGCACCTCGCTTGGACGGGACCGAGCAACCTACGAGCAGTACTTC
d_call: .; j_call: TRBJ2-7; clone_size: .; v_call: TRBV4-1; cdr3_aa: CASSQDRGHSYEQYF; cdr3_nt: TGCGCCAGCAGCCAAGATCGGGGCCACTCCTACGAGCAGTACTTC
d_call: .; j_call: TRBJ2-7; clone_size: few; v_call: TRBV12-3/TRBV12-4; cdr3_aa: CASSFGQGYEQYF; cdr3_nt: TGTGCCAGCAGTTTTGGGCAGGGATACGAGCAGTACTTC
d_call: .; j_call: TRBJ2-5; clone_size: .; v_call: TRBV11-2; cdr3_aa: CASSFEDQETQYF; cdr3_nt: TGTGCCAGCAGCTTCGAAGACCAAGAGACCCAGTACTTC
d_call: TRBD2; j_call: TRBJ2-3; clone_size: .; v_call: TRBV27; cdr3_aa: CASSPVAGVRDTQYF; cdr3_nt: TGTGCCAGCAGTCCCGTGGCGGGGGTGCGGGATACGCAGTATTTT
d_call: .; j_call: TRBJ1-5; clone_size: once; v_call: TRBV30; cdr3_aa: CAWSATGLSNQPQHF; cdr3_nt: TGTGCCTGGAGTGCAACGGGACTAAGCAATCAGCCCCAGCATTTT
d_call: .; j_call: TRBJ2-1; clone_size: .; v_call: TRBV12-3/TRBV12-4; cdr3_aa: CASSTGWGTYNEQFF; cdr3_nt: TGTGCCAGCAGCACGGGCTGGGGAACCTACAATGAGCAGTTCTTC
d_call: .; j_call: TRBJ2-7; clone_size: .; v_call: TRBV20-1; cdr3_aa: CSASPGVLSYEQYF; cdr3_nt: TGCAGTGCTTCCCCGGGAGTCCTCTCCTACGAGCAGTACTTC
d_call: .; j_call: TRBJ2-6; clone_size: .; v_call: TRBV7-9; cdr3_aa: CASSLGWGEHSGANVLTF; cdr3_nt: TGTGCCAGCAGCTTAGGGTGGGGGGAACACTCTGGGGCCAACGTCCTGACTTTC
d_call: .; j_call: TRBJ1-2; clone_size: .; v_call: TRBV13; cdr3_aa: CASRQNLQGSSYGYTF; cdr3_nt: TGTGCCAGCAGACAGAATTTACAGGGATCCTCCTATGGCTACACCTTC
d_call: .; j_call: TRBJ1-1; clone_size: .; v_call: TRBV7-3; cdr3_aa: CASSLGAGGGTEAFF; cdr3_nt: TGTGCCAGCAGCTTAGGTGCGGGTGGCGGCACTGAAGCTTTCTTT
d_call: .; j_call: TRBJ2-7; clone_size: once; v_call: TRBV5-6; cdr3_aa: CASSSRLREQYF; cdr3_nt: TGTGCCAGCAGCTCCCGCCTGAGGGAGCAGTACTTC
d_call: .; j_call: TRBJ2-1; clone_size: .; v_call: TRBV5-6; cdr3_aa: CASSLGRGPPGSEQFF; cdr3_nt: TGTGCCAGCAGCTTGGGACGGGGGCCGCCGGGGAGTGAGCAGTTCTTC
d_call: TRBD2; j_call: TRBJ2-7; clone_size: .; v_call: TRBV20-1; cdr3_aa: CSAHGLAGAYEQYF; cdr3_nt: TGCAGTGCTCACGGACTAGCGGGAGCTTACGAGCAGTACTTC
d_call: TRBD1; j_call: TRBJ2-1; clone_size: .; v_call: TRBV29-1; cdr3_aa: CSVSGTVYNEQFF; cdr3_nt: TGCAGCGTCTCCGGGACAGTGTACAATGAGCAGTTCTTC
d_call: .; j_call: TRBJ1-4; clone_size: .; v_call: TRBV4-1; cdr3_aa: CASSQTTATNEKLFF; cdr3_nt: TGCGCCAGCAGCCAAACCACCGCAACTAATGAAAAACTGTTTTTT
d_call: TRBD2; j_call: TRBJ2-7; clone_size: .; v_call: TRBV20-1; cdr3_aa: CSAIPSGGYEQYF; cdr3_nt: TGCAGTGCTATTCCTTCGGGGGGCTACGAGCAGTACTTC
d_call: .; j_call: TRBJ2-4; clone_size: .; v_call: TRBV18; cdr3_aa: CASSPRQAGENLGIQYF; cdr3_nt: TGTGCCAGCTCTCCACGACAGGCGGGAGAGAATTTGGGCATTCAGTACTTC
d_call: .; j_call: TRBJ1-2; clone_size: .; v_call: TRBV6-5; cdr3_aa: CASSYSISGGYGYTF; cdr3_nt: TGTGCCAGCAGTTACTCGATTTCGGGGGGCTATGGCTACACCTTC
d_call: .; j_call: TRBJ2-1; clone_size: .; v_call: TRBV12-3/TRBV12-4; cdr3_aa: CASSLTVNEQFF; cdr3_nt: TGTGCCAGCAGTTTAACGGTAAATGAGCAGTTCTTC
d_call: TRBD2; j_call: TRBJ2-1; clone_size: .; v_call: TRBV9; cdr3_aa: CASSASGRAYEQFF; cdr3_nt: TGTGCCAGCAGCGCTAGCGGGAGGGCGTATGAGCAGTTCTTC
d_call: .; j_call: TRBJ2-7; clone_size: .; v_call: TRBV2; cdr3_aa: CASSEYPTYEQYF; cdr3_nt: TGTGCCAGCAGTGAATATCCCACCTACGAGCAGTACTTC
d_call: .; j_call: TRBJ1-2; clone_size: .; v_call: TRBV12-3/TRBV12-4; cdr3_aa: CASSLGYIYTF; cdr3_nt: TGTGCCAGCAGTTTAGGTTACATCTACACCTTC
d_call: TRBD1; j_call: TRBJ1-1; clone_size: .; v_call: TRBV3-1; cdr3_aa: CASSRGQGGGFMNTEAFF; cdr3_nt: TGTGCCAGCAGCCGAGGACAGGGAGGGGGGTTCATGAACACTGAAGCTTTCTTT
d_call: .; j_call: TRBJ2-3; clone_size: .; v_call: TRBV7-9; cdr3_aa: CASTDRVHRTDTQYF; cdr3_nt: TGTGCCAGCACAGACCGGGTCCATAGAACAGATACGCAGTATTTT
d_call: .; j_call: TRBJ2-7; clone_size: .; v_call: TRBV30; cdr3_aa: CAWSDGVETGEQYF; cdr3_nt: TGTGCCTGGAGTGACGGGGTGGAAACGGGCGAGCAGTACTTC
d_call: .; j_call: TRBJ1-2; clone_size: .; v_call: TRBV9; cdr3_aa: CASSAAVGYTF; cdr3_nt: TGTGCCAGCAGCGCGGCGGTTGGCTACACCTTC